This T cell receptor beta chain was found in a study of cytomegalovirus exposure and HLA in healthy donors. The donors comprised healthy bone marrow donors. The PCR used 60 Vbeta and 13 Jbeta primers. Sequenced by immunoSEQ multiplex PCR; TCRdb stores in-frame clones only, minus some. The sample has around 140,000 clones; roughly 82% are singletons. This CDR3 region has 14 residues. CDR1 is SGDLS and CDR2 is YYNGEE in the germline V gene. With 2 bases removed from V and 0 bases from J, the gap between germline ends came to 8 bases. The study, taken as a whole, reports: Cytomegalovirus-associated TCR beta chains were listed, numbering under 200. A later analysis showed TCR association rates differing by HLA locus, peaking at DRB1 and lowest at HLA-C. Reportedly, a later analysis found an Asian-associated ancestry cluster had fewer N-insertions than the roughly 700-donor mean.

This clone has a handful of counts. The antigen is unknown. The chain links TRBV9 to TRBJ1-1; D unclear. Sequencing input: PBMCs. This sequence originates from a man aged 25 to 40 in good health and CMV-seronegative. The CDR3 sequence is CASSVTGMNTEAFF. Here the CDR3 DNA reads TGTGCCAGCAGCGTGACGGGGATGAACACTGAAGCTTTCTTT. The full variable domain, rest sourced from reference TRBV9 and TRBJ1-1, is DSGVTQTPKHLITATGQRVTLRCSPRSGDLSVYWYQQSLDQGLQFLIQYYNGEERAKGNILERFSAQQFPDLHSELNLSSLELGDSALYFCASSVTGMNTEAFFGQGTRLTVV.